One sample yielded the 24 T cell receptor beta chains listed below, sequenced in a study of blood T cell repertoires in COVID-19. Measured with immunoSEQ multiplex PCR; TCRdb has only the in-frame clones, and not every one. The table shows 120,000 or so clones, with about four fifths occurring only once. The source material was peripheral blood. The receptors derive from a young woman who had recovered from COVID-19.

V gene TRBV5-5 combines with J gene TRBJ1-2; TRBD1 might be the D (6 bases). Trimming took off 0 bases at V and 4 bases at J, with 13 bases between the two ends. Germline CDR1 SGHKS, CDR2 YYEKEE (reference sequence). CDR3 length: 15 amino acids. CDR3 loop: CASSLGGGSIYGYTF. CDR3 DNA sequence: TGTGCCAGCAGCTTGGGAGGGGGTAGTATCTATGGCTACACCTTC.

This chain connects TRBV7-8 to TRBJ2-6; 9 nucleotides match TRBD1. This CDR3 has 18 residues. Germline V gene sequence: CDR1 SGHVS, CDR2 FQNEAQ. Losses at the gene ends were 2 bases for V and 4 bases for J; bases not matched to a gene: 9. The CDR3 loop reads CASSLRDRASLGANVLTF. CDR3 DNA: TGTGCCAGCAGCTTAAGGGACAGGGCCTCCTTGGGGGCCAACGTCCTGACTTTC.

The CDR3 region is CASSLGYSRETQYF. CDR3 DNA sequence: TGCGCCAGCAGCTTGGGCTACAGTCGAGAGACCCAGTACTTC. The V call is TRBV5-1, the J call TRBJ2-5, with D unclear. Germline V gives CDR1 SGHRS, CDR2 YFSETQ. V lost 0 bases and J 4 bases, leaving 10 bases between the germline ends. The CDR3 runs to 14 residues.

The J gene is TRBJ1-1, the V gene TRBV7-2; no firm D call. The CDR3 consists of 15 residues. V was trimmed by 5 bases and J by 4 bases, leaving 17 bases between them. Germline lookup yields CDR1 SGHTA and CDR2 FQGNSA. This CDR3 reads CASSPRTLGSTEAFF. CDR3 bases: TGTGCCAGCAGCCCAAGAACGTTAGGGAGCACTGAAGCTTTCTTT.

The chain joins TRBV11-2 to TRBJ1-2; the D is unclear. The CDR3 is 14 amino acids. V gave up 2 bases and J gave up 6 bases, with 13 bases separating them. Germline CDR1 SGHAT, CDR2 FQNNGV. The CDR3 region is CASSLLSGLDGYTF. The CDR3, as DNA: TGTGCCAGCAGCTTACTGTCGGGGTTGGATGGCTACACCTTC.

The J gene is TRBJ2-7, the V gene TRBV13; 10 bases align to TRBD1. The CDR3 loop spans 14 amino acids. Germline V gene lookup returns CDR1 PRHDT and CDR2 FYEKMQ (reference sequence). J gave up 3 bases and V 5 bases, and 4 bases lay outside the gene matches. CDR3: CASSRDRGGYEQYF. The CDR3 DNA reads as TGTGCCAGCAGCCGGGACAGGGGAGGCTACGAGCAGTACTTC.

This sequence joins TRBV12-5 and TRBJ1-3, with D uncertain. Germline lookup yields CDR1 LGHNT and CDR2 FRNRAP. The CDR3 spans 15 residues. V was pared by 2 bases and J by 0 bases, with 8 bases between. The CDR3, as DNA: TGTGCTAGTGGTTTGAGCGGGGTCTCTGGAAACACCATATATTTT. It translates to CASGLSGVSGNTIYF.

CDR3 loop: CASSCRTIRGNNQPQHF. DNA of the CDR3: TGTGCCAGCAGTTGTCGGACCATCCGGGGTAACAATCAGCCCCAGCATTTT. This chain connects TRBV6-9 to TRBJ1-5; no firm D call. The CDR3 covers 17 residues. Germline V CDR1 and CDR2: MNHGY, SVAAGI. Trimming took off 4 bases at V and 3 bases at J, with 19 bases between the two ends.

The chain links TRBV5-1 to TRBJ1-1, with 11 bases fitting TRBD1. Germline lookup yields CDR1 SGHRS and CDR2 YFSETQ. The J segment lost 0 bases and the V segment lost 2 bases, leaving 9 bases of the junction unmatched. CDR3 length: 18 residues. As DNA, the CDR3 is TGCGCCAGCAGCTTTGGACAGGGGGCTGTGTTGGTGAACACTGAAGCTTTCTTT. Amino acids: CASSFGQGAVLVNTEAFF.

The V and J genes are TRBV7-8 and TRBJ1-2; 9 bases are shared with TRBD1. V was pared by 2 bases and J by 3 bases, with 7 bases of the junction left unmatched. CDR3 size: 16 residues. The germline gives CDR1 SGHVS, CDR2 FQNEAQ. CDR3 sequence (DNA): TGTGCCAGCAGCTTATATCGACAGGGGGGATACTATGGCTACACCTTC. Amino acids: CASSLYRQGGYYGYTF.

V gene TRBV5-6 combines with J gene TRBJ1-5; TRBD1 agrees at 7 bases. Germline loops: CDR1 SGHDT, CDR2 YYEEEE. J gave up 5 bases and V 3 bases, and 11 bases lay outside the gene matches. CDR3 length: 16 residues. In DNA, the CDR3 is TGTGCCAGCAGCTCCCAAAAAGACAGGGACGATCAGCCCCAGCATTTT. Translation: CASSSQKDRDDQPQHF. Based on the CDR3 plus reference TRBV5-6 and TRBJ1-5, the full variable domain is DAGVTQSPTHLIKTRGQQVTLRCSPKSGHDTVSWYQQALGQGPQFIFQYYEEEERQRGNFPDRFSGHQFPNYSSELNVNALLLGDSALYLCASSSQKDRDDQPQHFGDGTRLSIL.

This rearrangement joins TRBV24-1 to TRBJ2-1; TRBD1 is a possible D gene (5 bases). V was trimmed by 7 bases and J by 5 bases, leaving 11 bases between them. Germline V gives CDR1 KGHDR, CDR2 SFDVKD. This CDR3 is built from 13 residues. The CDR3 region is CATSLTGDNEQFF. For the CDR3, the DNA is TGTGCCACCAGCTTAACAGGAGACAATGAGCAGTTCTTC.

This rearrangement joins TRBV6-2 or TRBV6-3 to TRBJ2-1, with a possible D match to TRBD2 (6 bases). The V gene lost 2 bases and the J gene lost 9 bases, with 14 bases spanning the gap. The CDR3 spans 14 residues. Germline CDR1 is MNHEY and CDR2 is SVGEGT. CDR3 DNA: TGTGCCAGCAGTTACCCGGGAGAACCCTCTGAGCAGTTCTTC. Translation: CASSYPGEPSEQFF.

CDR3 nucleotides: TGTGCCAGCTCACCAACCTTTGAGGGACTGGACGAGCAGTACTTC. Its translation is CASSPTFEGLDEQYF. The chain recombines TRBV18 with TRBJ2-7, with a tentative D call TRBD2 (6 bases). CDR1 and CDR2 from the germline V gene are KGHSH and LQKENI. V was clipped by 2 bases and J by 5 bases, with 16 bases between them. This CDR3 has 15 amino acids.

The genes are TRBV15 and TRBJ2-2, with D uncertain. The V gene lost 0 bases and the J gene lost 1 base, with 9 bases spanning the gap. CDR3 size: 16 residues. CDR1 and CDR2 (germline): LNHNV, YYDKDF (reference sequence). The DNA of the CDR3 is TGTGCCACCAGCAGAGATGTTACATTGAACACCGGGGAGCTGTTTTTT. This translates into CATSRDVTLNTGELFF.

The chain joins TRBV5-4 to TRBJ1-2; 12 nucleotides align to TRBD1. This CDR3 has 15 residues. The V gene end was trimmed by 4 bases and the J gene end by 8 bases; junction bases not matched to a gene: 9. Germline loops: CDR1 SGHNT, CDR2 YYREEE (reference sequence). CDR3 protein: CASSTPGQGAGGYTF. CDR3 bases: TGTGCCAGCAGCACCCCGGGACAGGGGGCCGGGGGCTACACCTTC. The complete variable domain, with remaining parts taken from reference TRBV5-4 and TRBJ1-2, reads ETGVTQSPTHLIKTRGQQVTLRCSSQSGHNTVSWYQQALGQGPQFIFQYYREEENGRGNFPPRFSGLQFPNYSSELNVNALELDDSALYLCASSTPGQGAGGYTFGSGTRLTVV.

The V and J genes are TRBV3-1 (or the pseudogene TRBV3-2) and TRBJ2-3; 7 nucleotides align to TRBD2. Per germline, CDR1 LGHDT and CDR2 YNNKEL (reference sequence). V dropped 1 base and J dropped 5; count of bases not matched to a gene: 6. The length of the CDR3 is 15 residues. The CDR3 sequence: CASSQVGGRGDTQYF. In DNA, the CDR3 is TGTGCCAGCAGCCAAGTCGGAGGGAGGGGAGATACGCAGTATTTT.

This chain links TRBV19 with TRBJ2-7, with TRBD2 matching over 7 bases. Germline CDR1 is LNHDA and CDR2 is SQIVND (reference sequence). CDR3 size: 15 residues. The V gene end was trimmed by 7 bases and the J gene end by 0 bases; junction bases not matched to a gene: 9. The CDR3 DNA reads as TGTGCCAGTAAGTGGAGCGGGGACCTCTCCTACGAGCAGTACTTC. The encoded protein is CASKWSGDLSYEQYF.

The rearrangement uses TRBV24-1 and TRBJ2-2; 11 nucleotides line up with TRBD1. Germline V CDR1 and CDR2: KGHDR, SFDVKD. CDR3 length: 13 amino acids. V was pared by 9 bases and J by 5 bases, with 1 base of the junction left unmatched. CDR3 loop: CATGQGATGELFF. The DNA of the CDR3 is TGTGCCACCGGACAGGGGGCTACCGGGGAGCTGTTTTTT.

This chain uses TRBV14 with TRBJ1-2; the D is unclear. The CDR3 totals 14 residues. V was shortened by 0 bases and J by 8 bases, with 13 bases between the two germline ends. Germline V CDR1 and CDR2: SGHDN, FVKESK. The CDR3 loop is CASSQENALAGYTF. For the CDR3, the DNA is TGTGCCAGCAGCCAAGAGAACGCCTTAGCCGGCTACACCTTC.

The chain uses TRBV29-1 and TRBJ2-7; tentatively, D is TRBD2 (6 bases). The V gene's germline CDR1 is SQVTM and CDR2 ANQGSEA. The CDR3 is 16 amino acids. Trimming stripped 4 bases from V and 0 bases from J, with 19 bases between. The DNA of the CDR3 is TGCAGCGTTGTACCCAACCGGGACTTGCACTCCTACGAGCAGTACTTC. Its protein product is CSVVPNRDLHSYEQYF.

The CDR3 sequence: CASSLIPGETQYF. CDR3 DNA: TGCGCCAGCAGCTTAATCCCGGGGGAGACCCAGTACTTC. This sequence joins TRBV5-1 and TRBJ2-5, with D perhaps matching TRBD2 (5 bases). Trimming removed 2 bases at V and 5 bases at J, with 10 bases between. Germline V gene sequence: CDR1 SGHRS, CDR2 YFSETQ. The CDR3 is made up of 13 amino acids.

The chain employs TRBV5-1 and TRBJ2-5, with a possible D match to TRBD2 (6 bases). This CDR3 spans 15 amino acids. In germline, CDR1 is SGHRS, CDR2 YFSETQ. Trimming shortened V by 0 bases and J by 5 bases, and 14 bases separated the two germline ends. This CDR3 is CASSLESGRWETQYF. CDR3 nucleotide sequence: TGCGCCAGCAGCTTGGAGTCAGGGAGGTGGGAGACCCAGTACTTC.

CDR3 DNA: TGCGCCAGCAGACCGGACAGAGCGGACTATGGCTACACCTTC. As protein: CASRPDRADYGYTF. V gene TRBV5-1 combines with J gene TRBJ1-2, with D possibly being TRBD1 (6 bases). Trimming shortened V by 5 bases and J by 3 bases, and 14 bases separated the two germline ends. The V gene's germline CDR1 is SGHRS and CDR2 YFSETQ. The CDR3 totals 14 residues.